This TCR beta chain stems from a study of OX40 agonist ivuxolimab in advanced cancers. Overall study results and limits: Among the least clonally expanded were partial responders at 0.1-3.0 mg/kg. Circulating CD4+ and CD8+ T cells showed clonal expansion by week 6 at 0.1 to 3.0 mg/kg.

Points on this clone: As yet, its antigen is unknown.

The CDR3 loop spans 15 amino acids. Germline V gives CDR1 SGDLS, CDR2 YYNGEE. Trimming at V came to 4 bases and at J to 4 bases, leaving 9 bases not matched to a gene. Blood specimens came from baseline, cycle 4 day 1, and cycle 7 day 1. The protocol was immunoSEQ multiplex PCR, while the TCRdb copy is restricted to in-frame clones and leaves out a portion. The repertoire holds tens of thousands of clones, with approximately 88% as singletons. The material was CD4+ or CD8+ T cells sorted from blood, obtained in a trial of the OX40 agonist ivuxolimab. The origin of this receptor is an adult with an advanced solid tumor such as melanoma, head and neck, liver or kidney cancer. The chain has TRBV9 and TRBJ2-5, with 8 bases aligning to TRBD2. The CDR3 here is CASSSRGGTGETQYF. DNA for the CDR3: TGTGCCAGCAGCTCACGGGGGGGCACCGGAGAGACCCAGTACTTC.